The next 13 T cell receptor beta chains were all read from a single sample in a study of shared clonotypes between healthy human individuals. Produced via immunoSEQ multiplex PCR; TCRdb's table is partial and in-frame only. The data show fewer than 3 million clones, around 90% seen once. Sample: naive CD4+ T cells from PBMCs. This sample's subset: CD45RA+ positively selected. All receptors derive from a man aged 18 to 30 in good health. Some clones in this sample may be carry-over from other donors' samples.

The chain joins TRBV7-9 to TRBJ1-2; TRBD1 matches 10 bases. Germline-derived CDR1 and CDR2 are SEHNR and FQNEAQ (reference sequence). This CDR3 has 16 residues. The trim removed 0 bases at V and 6 bases at J, leaving 7 bases unmatched. In nucleotides, the CDR3 is TGTGCCAGCAGCTTAGCGGTGGGACAGGGGATGAATGGCTACACCTTC. This gives the protein CASSLAVGQGMNGYTF.

The CDR3 DNA sequence: TGTGCCAGCAGCTTAGTATCCGGCTACACTGAAGCTTTCTTT. The encoded protein is CASSLVSGYTEAFF. V gene TRBV5-8 combines with J gene TRBJ1-1; D gene ambiguous. The germline CDR1 and CDR2 sequences are SGHTS and YDEGEE. The V and J ends lost 2 bases and 3 bases respectively, with 11 bases between them. The CDR3 is made up of 14 amino acids.

The rearrangement links TRBV9 to TRBJ2-7; the match to TRBD2 covers 8 bases. The trim removed 2 bases at V and 4 bases at J, leaving 5 bases unmatched. Germline CDR1 is SGDLS and CDR2 is YYNGEE. This CDR3 is 14 amino acids long. The CDR3 loop reads CASSVGGAKYEQYF. DNA for the CDR3: TGTGCCAGCAGCGTCGGGGGGGCGAAATACGAGCAGTACTTC.

The chain employs TRBV18 and TRBJ2-6; no firm D call. The V gene lost 2 bases and the J gene lost 8 bases, with 10 bases spanning the gap. The CDR3 loop spans 14 amino acids. Germline loops: CDR1 KGHSH, CDR2 LQKENI. The CDR3 nucleotides read TGTGCCAGCTCACCAAACCTACCACCCAACGTCCTGACTTTC. It is translated as CASSPNLPPNVLTF.

This chain links TRBV30 with TRBJ1-5; tentative D call: TRBD1 (5 bases). CDR1 GTSNPN and CDR2 SVGIG come from the germline V gene (reference sequence). Deletions cut 0 bases from V and 8 bases from J, with 17 bases between. The CDR3 loop spans 15 amino acids. CDR3 residues: CAWSVAGTQIKPQHF. CDR3 DNA sequence: TGTGCCTGGAGTGTGGCCGGGACCCAGATCAAGCCCCAGCATTTT.

The genes are TRBV10-1 and TRBJ2-1, with 7 bases fitting TRBD2. After removal of 3 bases from V and 5 bases from J, the junction contained 10 bases not matched to a gene. Germline V gives CDR1 WNHNN, CDR2 SYGVQD (reference sequence). The CDR3 extends over 16 amino acids. CDR3 nucleotides: TGCGCCAGCAGTGATCCGTCCAGCGGGAAGAACAATGAGCAGTTCTTC. It encodes CASSDPSSGKNNEQFF.

The chain has TRBV27 and TRBJ2-7; TRBD2 might be the D (5 bases). V lost 6 bases and J 0 bases, leaving 9 bases between the germline ends. CDR3 length: 13 amino acids. Germline lookup yields CDR1 MNHEY and CDR2 SMNVEV (reference sequence). The CDR3 bases are TGTGCCAGCAGACTAGGGAGCTCCTACGAGCAGTACTTC. Residues: CASRLGSSYEQYF.

Remarks on this clone: Distinct nucleotide sequences in the sample also encode this CDR3. The rearrangement joins TRBV28 to TRBJ1-3, with a possible D match to TRBD1 (5 bases). The V gene lost 2 bases and the J gene lost 0 bases, with 5 bases spanning the gap. Germline values: CDR1 MDHEN, CDR2 SYDVKM. CDR3 size: 14 residues. The CDR3 DNA reads TGTGCCAGCAGTTTAGGGGGCTCTGGAAACACCATATATTTT. It specifies CASSLGGSGNTIYF.

This clone was seen just once. The chain carries TRBV6-1 and TRBJ2-1; TRBD1 matches at 11 bases. Germline lookup yields CDR1 MNHNS and CDR2 SASEGT. CDR3 length: 16 residues. V dropped 4 bases and J dropped 10; count of bases not matched to a gene: 12. The CDR3 sequence is CASSVVPGQGANEQFF. The CDR3 coding sequence is TGTGCCAGCAGTGTAGTTCCAGGACAGGGGGCAAACGAGCAGTTCTTC.

This chain connects TRBV10-1 to TRBJ2-7, with a possible D match to TRBD1 (5 bases). The CDR3 covers 12 residues. Trimming left V 3 bases short and J 4 bases short, with 7 bases between. Germline CDR1 reads WNHNN; CDR2 reads SYGVQD (reference sequence). The CDR3 is CASSDRGYEQYF. The CDR3 coding sequence is TGCGCCAGCAGTGATAGGGGATACGAGCAGTACTTC.

The chain is built from TRBV9 and TRBJ2-5, with 13 bases that match TRBD2. V lost 0 bases and J lost 4; bases outside the gene matches: 3. In germline, CDR1 is SGDLS, CDR2 YYNGEE. This CDR3 is built from 16 residues. CDR3 loop: CASSVGTSGSGETQYF. As DNA, the CDR3 is TGTGCCAGCAGCGTAGGGACTAGCGGGAGTGGAGAGACCCAGTACTTC.

With respect to this clone: The sample contains more than one DNA sequence encoding this CDR3. The V call is TRBV30, the J call TRBJ2-3; 9 nucleotides line up with TRBD2. This CDR3 is 14 amino acids long. V lost 5 bases, J lost 6 bases, and 9 bases stayed unmatched. CDR1 is GTSNPN and CDR2 is SVGIG in the germline V gene (reference sequence). The CDR3, as DNA: TGTGCCTGGTGGGGTAGCGGGAGTTCGGATACGCAGTATTTT. Translation gives CAWWGSGSSDTQYF. The entire variable domain, with the rest obtained from reference TRBV30 and TRBJ2-3, is as follows: SQTIHQWPATLVQPVGSPLSLECTVEGTSNPNLYWYRQAAGRGLQLLFYSVGIGQISSEVPQNLSASRPQDRQFILSSKKLLLSDSGFYLCAWWGSGSSDTQYFGPGTRLTVL.

V and J are TRBV7-6 and TRBJ2-2; 8 bases agree with TRBD2. Germline V CDR1 and CDR2: SGHVS, FNYEAQ. The CDR3 extends over 16 amino acids. Trimming at V came to 5 bases and at J to 4 bases, leaving 9 bases not matched to a gene. CDR3 loop: CASSHRGTSRTGELFF. The CDR3 nucleotides are TGTGCCAGCAGCCACCGAGGGACTAGTCGCACCGGGGAGCTGTTTTTT.